These 15 T cell receptor beta chains came from one sample sequenced in a study of cytomegalovirus exposure and HLA in healthy donors (dated by TCRdb to the late 2010s). Libraries were constructed by the immunoSEQ multiplex PCR assay. For the multiplex PCR, a mixture combining 60 forward primers for TCR Vbeta segments and 13 reverse primers for TCR Jbeta segments was used. The table was pulled from immuneACCESS by TCRdb, which kept in-frame rearrangements only. Such tables lose some clones; where checked, under half of the loss comes from unresolved V genes, and the rest has no known cause. The sample data list about 200,000 clones, and 82% of these were observed just once. The ten largest clones represent nearly 6% of the sample. Input material: PBMCs. Receptor source: a man aged 35 to 55 in good health and CMV-seropositive.

V is TRBV7-6 and J is TRBJ1-2; perhaps TRBD1 as D (5 bases). The V gene lost 5 bases and the J gene lost 8 bases, with 24 bases spanning the gap. CDR3 size: 16 residues. Germline assignment: CDR1 SGHVS and CDR2 FNYEAQ. Here the CDR3 DNA reads TGTGCCAGCAGCCCAGGGAACCGACAGACTCATTTGGGCTACACCTTC. Translation: CASSPGNRQTHLGYTF.

The CDR3 DNA is TGTGCCAGCAGCCAGAGGGGGGGCCTCTGGTACGAGCAGTACTTC. This codes for CASSQRGGLWYEQYF. The chain uses TRBV6-1 and TRBJ2-7; TRBD2 is a possible D gene (7 bases). V was cut by 6 bases and J by 4 bases, with 19 bases left in between. Germline V CDR1 and CDR2: MNHNS, SASEGT. The CDR3 spans 15 residues.

The chain combines TRBV27 with TRBJ2-7; D call uncertain. From germline, CDR1 is MNHEY and CDR2 SMNVEV (reference sequence). V was trimmed by 4 bases and J by 1 base, leaving 5 bases between them. The CDR3 covers 12 residues. CDR3: CASSSNSYEQYF. CDR3 in DNA: TGTGCCAGCAGTTCCAATTCCTACGAGCAGTACTTC.

The genes are TRBV28 and TRBJ2-1; 8 positions match TRBD2. The CDR3 is made up of 14 amino acids. Trimming cost V 3 bases and J 4 bases; bases outside gene matches: 2. Germline V gives CDR1 MDHEN, CDR2 SYDVKM. The CDR3, as DNA: TGTGCCAGCAGTTTTAGCGGGACTTACAATGAGCAGTTCTTC. As protein: CASSFSGTYNEQFF.

V and J are TRBV19 and TRBJ2-7, with 12 bases matching TRBD1. V gave up 4 bases and J gave up 3 bases; unmatched junction bases: 7. The CDR3 consists of 16 residues. CDR1 and CDR2 (germline): LNHDA, SQIVND (reference sequence). The CDR3 reads CASSTGQGAGDYEQYF. The DNA of the CDR3 is TGTGCCAGTAGTACGGGACAGGGGGCAGGAGACTACGAGCAGTACTTC.

This chain connects TRBV18 to TRBJ1-2, with TRBD1 matching over 9 bases. Germline values: CDR1 KGHSH, CDR2 LQKENI. CDR3 length: 15 amino acids. V dropped 5 bases and J dropped 6; count of bases not matched to a gene: 10. CDR3 region: CASSTTGTGKNGYTF. In nucleotides, the CDR3 is TGTGCCAGCTCAACAACCGGGACAGGGAAAAATGGCTACACCTTC.

The J gene is TRBJ1-5, the V gene TRBV7-9; 8 nucleotides agree with TRBD1. The trim removed 5 bases at V and 4 bases at J, leaving 1 base unmatched. Germline V gene lookup returns CDR1 SEHNR and CDR2 FQNEAQ (reference sequence). This CDR3 has 13 amino acids. CDR3 DNA sequence: TGTGCCAGCAGCCGGACAGGGAATCAGCCCCAGCATTTT. It encodes CASSRTGNQPQHF.

V is TRBV15 and J is TRBJ2-7; 7 bases are shared with TRBD1. V lost 5 bases and J lost 5; bases outside the gene matches: 9. Germline CDR1 reads LNHNV; CDR2 reads YYDKDF (reference sequence). This CDR3 comprises 14 residues. This chain's CDR3 is CATSVRQGVDEQYF. The CDR3 DNA follows: TGTGCCACCAGCGTCCGACAGGGAGTAGACGAGCAGTACTTC. Full variable domain (outside the CDR3, taken from reference TRBV15 and TRBJ2-7): DAMVIQNPRYQVTQFGKPVTLSCSQTLNHNVMYWYQQKSSQAPKLLFHYYDKDFNNEADTPDNFQSRRPNTSFCFLDIRSPGLGDTAMYLCATSVRQGVDEQYFGPGTRLTVT.

The chain joins TRBV10-3 to TRBJ1-1; D gene uncertain. CDR3 length equals 16 residues. Germline lookup yields CDR1 ENHRY and CDR2 SYGVKD. V was cut by 4 bases and J by 3 bases, with 18 bases left in between. Here the CDR3 DNA reads TGTGCCATCAGTGGGTCGCCCATAAGGCGGGACACTGAAGCTTTCTTT. It is translated as CAISGSPIRRDTEAFF.

This clone appeared a single time. The chain joins TRBV23-1 to TRBJ2-6; a possible D gene is TRBD2 (6 bases). TRBV23-1 is labeled an ORF, and its function is uncertain. The CDR3 contains 17 residues. Between the trimmed V and J ends, which lost 6 bases and 2 bases, there was a span of 17 bases. In nucleotides, the CDR3 is TGCGCCAGCAGACCAAGCGGAGGGGAAGCTGGGGCCAACGTCCTGACTTTC. This encodes CASRPSGGEAGANVLTF.

This clone was picked up a small number of times. The V and J genes are TRBV2 and TRBJ1-2; tentative D call: TRBD1 (6 bases). CDR1 is SNHLY, CDR2 FYNNEI, per germline. The V gene lost 6 bases and the J gene lost 4 bases, with 12 bases spanning the gap. CDR3 length equals 13 residues. CDR3 loop: CASREEQGYGYTF. CDR3 DNA: TGTGCCAGCAGAGAGGAACAGGGCTATGGCTACACCTTC.

The genes are TRBV2 and TRBJ1-5; D call uncertain. The CDR3 loop spans 15 amino acids. The germline V and J ends were trimmed by 4 bases and 0 bases, with 10 bases remaining between them. Germline V gives CDR1 SNHLY, CDR2 FYNNEI. The CDR3 reads CASSAVVFSNQPQHF. The CDR3 nucleotides read TGTGCCAGCAGTGCCGTAGTCTTTAGCAATCAGCCCCAGCATTTT.

In this sample, this clone turned up a few times. V usage is TRBV7-7 and J usage is TRBJ1-1, with 7 bases lining up with TRBD1. CDR3 length: 13 amino acids. The germline V gene has CDR1 SSHAT and CDR2 FNYEAQ (reference sequence). The V segment lost 5 bases and the J segment 11 bases; nucleotides outside the gene matches: 11. CDR3 bases: TGTGCCAGCAGCATAATGACAGGGATGGAGGCTTTCTTT. This gives the protein CASSIMTGMEAFF.

The chain is built from TRBV7-3 and TRBJ1-1; TRBD1 matches at 10 bases. There are 14 residues in the CDR3. Trimming at V came to 5 bases and at J to 3 bases, leaving 3 bases not matched to a gene. CDR1 and CDR2 from the germline V gene are SGHTA and FQGTGA. Here the CDR3 reads CASSMGQGYTEAFF. As DNA, the CDR3 is TGTGCCAGCAGCATGGGACAGGGGTACACTGAAGCTTTCTTT.

Of note for this clone: One end of the junction fails to match germline, which may point to a read error. The J gene is TRBJ2-5, the V gene TRBV19; 10 bases map to TRBD1. There are 10 residues in the CDR3. CDR1 LNHDA and CDR2 SQIVND come from the germline V gene (reference sequence). CDR3 nucleotides: TGTGCCAGTAGTGGGACAGGGGTCCACTTC. Encoded protein: CASSGTGVHF.